The 17 T cell receptor beta chains listed next were all sequenced from one sample in a study of blood T cell repertoires in COVID-19. Data came from immunoSEQ multiplex PCR; TCRdb stores just in-frame clones and leaves some out. The sample includes about 240,000 clones, about nine tenths of them seen just once. Sequenced input: peripheral blood. All receptors derive from a man between 60 and 70 years old who had recovered from COVID-19.

This rearrangement joins TRBV7-9 to TRBJ1-1; TRBD1 might be the D (6 bases). V dropped 2 bases and J dropped 5 bases, with 9 bases sitting between them. The CDR3 is 13 residues long. Germline V gene data show CDR1 as SEHNR and CDR2 as FQNEAQ (reference sequence). The CDR3 is CASSLQGRTEAFF. In DNA form, the CDR3 reads TGTGCCAGCAGCTTACAGGGGCGGACTGAAGCTTTCTTT.

This clone has a handful of counts. The chain couples TRBV29-1 to TRBJ1-1; D call uncertain. CDR1 is SQVTM and CDR2 is ANQGSEA in the germline V gene. The CDR3 totals 15 residues. Trimming pared 4 bases from V and 0 bases from J, leaving 15 bases between. The CDR3 loop is CSVGVGMGLNTEAFF. CDR3 DNA: TGCAGCGTTGGCGTAGGAATGGGCTTGAACACTGAAGCTTTCTTT.

This clone has only one observation. One end of the junction fails to match germline, which may point to a read error. This chain uses TRBV11-2 with TRBJ1-4; a weak D match, TRBD1 (5 bases). Germline V gene lookup returns CDR1 SGHAT and CDR2 FQNNGV. The CDR3 is 12 residues long. The CDR3 here is CASSLGAERSFF. Here the CDR3 DNA reads TGTGCCAGCAGTTTAGGGGCAGAAAGGTCGTTTTTT.

The V and J genes are TRBV18 and TRBJ1-2; 9 bases match TRBD1. V lost 2 bases to trimming and J lost 7 bases; unmatched junction nucleotides: 5. In germline, CDR1 is KGHSH, CDR2 LQKENI. This CDR3 has 14 amino acids. CDR3 in amino acids: CASSPDTGGSGYTF. Written as DNA, the CDR3 is TGTGCCAGCTCACCAGATACAGGGGGCTCTGGCTACACCTTC.

This chain connects TRBV7-9 to TRBJ1-2, with TRBD1 as a possible D gene (6 bases). V lost 2 bases and J lost 8, with 18 bases in between. CDR3 length: 15 residues. Germline lookup yields CDR1 SEHNR and CDR2 FQNEAQ (reference sequence). The CDR3 region is CASSLWGLNIGGYTF. The CDR3 nucleotides are TGTGCCAGCAGCTTATGGGGGCTTAACATTGGAGGCTACACCTTC.

This rearrangement joins TRBV10-2 to TRBJ1-2; 9 nucleotides line up with TRBD1. J lost 5 bases, V lost 3 bases, and 10 bases had no gene match. The CDR3 consists of 16 residues. Germline V gene lookup returns CDR1 WSHSY and CDR2 SAAADI. CDR3 amino acids: CASSDPSGTGLYGYTF. The CDR3 DNA reads TGCGCCAGCAGTGATCCGTCCGGGACAGGGTTATATGGCTACACCTTC.

This chain links TRBV6-7 with TRBJ1-2; D gene unclear. TRBV6-7 belongs to the ORF category, with a function that is uncertain. This CDR3 is built from 17 residues. V was clipped by 2 bases and J by 3 bases, with 19 bases between them. In DNA, the CDR3 is TGTGCCAGCAGTTACCCCGCAGTGGGGAGGGCGCACTATGGCTACACCTTC. Amino acids: CASSYPAVGRAHYGYTF.

V is TRBV13 and J is TRBJ2-2; 13 positions match TRBD2. Germline CDR1 is PRHDT and CDR2 is FYEKMQ (reference sequence). The ends lost 4 bases at V and 1 base at J; junction bases unmatched: 9. This CDR3 has 19 residues. The CDR3: CASSSRLAGGMRNTGELFF. The CDR3, as DNA: TGTGCCAGCAGCTCACGACTAGCGGGGGGCATGAGGAACACCGGGGAGCTGTTTTTT.

The chain combines TRBV18 with TRBJ1-5; 7 positions match TRBD1. J was trimmed by 4 bases and V by 11 bases; bases with no gene match: 11. The CDR3 sequence is 14 residues long. From germline, CDR1 is KGHSH and CDR2 LQKENI. In DNA form, the CDR3 reads TGTGCCGACTCGGGACAGCGTCCAAATCAGCCCCAGCATTTT. It translates to CADSGQRPNQPQHF.

The rearrangement joins TRBV12-3 or TRBV12-4 to TRBJ1-5; 7 bases map to TRBD1. This CDR3 has 12 residues. V shed 6 bases and J 5 bases; nucleotides not matched to a gene: 1. The CDR3 DNA reads as TGTGCCAGCAGCAGGGGGGATCAGCCCCAGCATTTT. Residues: CASSRGDQPQHF.

The sample holds a few counts of this clone. The J gene is TRBJ1-1, the V gene TRBV2; D gene ambiguous. CDR3 length: 13 amino acids. Germline-derived CDR1 and CDR2 are SNHLY and FYNNEI. V dropped 0 bases and J dropped 1 base, with 3 bases sitting between them. CDR3 coding DNA: TGTGCCAGCAGTGAAGCCGGGAACACTGAAGCTTTCTTT. Translated: CASSEAGNTEAFF.

This clone appeared once. The same CDR3 is also encoded by other DNA sequences in this sample. The CDR3 protein is CASRTGTKNIQYF. The CDR3 DNA sequence: TGTGCCAGCCGGACAGGGACCAAAAACATTCAGTACTTC. The J gene is TRBJ2-4, the V gene TRBV27, with 8 nucleotides matching TRBD1. This CDR3 contains 13 residues. V was pared by 8 bases and J by 2 bases, with 2 bases of the junction left unmatched. Germline V gives CDR1 MNHEY, CDR2 SMNVEV (reference sequence).

This chain joins TRBV18 and TRBJ2-2; 7 bases fit TRBD2. The V gene's germline CDR1 is KGHSH and CDR2 LQKENI. J lost 4 bases, V lost 3 bases, and 5 bases had no gene match. This CDR3 comprises 15 residues. The CDR3 spells CASSPWTRGTGELFF. The CDR3 bases are TGTGCCAGCTCACCGTGGACTAGAGGCACCGGGGAGCTGTTTTTT.

This chain joins TRBV13 and TRBJ2-2; 8 bases align to TRBD2. The germline V gene has CDR1 PRHDT and CDR2 FYEKMQ (reference sequence). Trimming took 4 bases from V and 4 from J; bases not matched to a gene: 8. CDR3 size: 16 residues. For the CDR3, the DNA is TGTGCCAGCAGCTCCCTCGGCGGGGGGACCACCGGGGAGCTGTTTTTT. It is translated as CASSSLGGGTTGELFF.

This chain joins TRBV2 and TRBJ1-4, with 8 positions matching TRBD1. Germline values: CDR1 SNHLY, CDR2 FYNNEI. V dropped 6 bases and J dropped 5; count of bases not matched to a gene: 5. This CDR3 region has 14 residues. The CDR3, as DNA: TGTGCCAGCAGAAGGACAGGGCTAAATGAAAAACTGTTTTTT. Its protein product is CASRRTGLNEKLFF.

The rearrangement uses TRBV2 and TRBJ2-7, with 11 bases lining up with TRBD2. V was clipped by 6 bases and J by 4 bases; unmatched bases: 11. CDR3 size: 16 residues. Germline CDR1 is SNHLY and CDR2 is FYNNEI. The CDR3 sequence is CASRKTTLAGAYEQYF. CDR3 coding DNA: TGTGCCAGCAGAAAAACTACACTAGCGGGGGCGTACGAGCAGTACTTC.

The chain joins TRBV5-6 to TRBJ2-7, with 8 bases identical to TRBD2. CDR3 length: 17 amino acids. Germline V gene data show CDR1 as SGHDT and CDR2 as YYEEEE. With 1 base clipped from V and 0 bases from J, the junction kept 9 bases outside the gene matches. CDR3 coding DNA: TGTGCCAGCAGCTTGTTCGGCGGGGGGCACAACTCCTACGAGCAGTACTTC. Residues: CASSLFGGGHNSYEQYF.